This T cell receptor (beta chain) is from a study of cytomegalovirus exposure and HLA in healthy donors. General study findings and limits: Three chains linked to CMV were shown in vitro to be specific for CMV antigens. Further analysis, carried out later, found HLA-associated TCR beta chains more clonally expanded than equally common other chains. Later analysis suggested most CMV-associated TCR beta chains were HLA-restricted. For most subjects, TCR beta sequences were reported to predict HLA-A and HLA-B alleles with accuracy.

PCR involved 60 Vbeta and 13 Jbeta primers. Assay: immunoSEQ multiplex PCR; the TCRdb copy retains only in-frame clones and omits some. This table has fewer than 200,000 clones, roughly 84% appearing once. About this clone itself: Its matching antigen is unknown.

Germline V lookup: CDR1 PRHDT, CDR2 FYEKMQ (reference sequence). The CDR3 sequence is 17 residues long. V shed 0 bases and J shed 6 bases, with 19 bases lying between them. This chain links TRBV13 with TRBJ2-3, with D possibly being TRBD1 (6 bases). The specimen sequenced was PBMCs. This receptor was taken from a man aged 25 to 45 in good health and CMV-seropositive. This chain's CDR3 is CASSLGTTGSKGDTQYF. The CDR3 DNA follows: TGTGCCAGCAGCTTAGGGACTACAGGGTCGAAGGGCGATACGCAGTATTTT.